This T cell receptor beta chain was identified during a study of blood T cell repertoires in COVID-19. The method was immunoSEQ multiplex PCR; TCRdb's version includes in-frame clones alone and lacks a portion of them. The data show around 20,000 clones, 85% to 90% seen once. Material for sequencing was peripheral blood. The sequence came from a human donor in a cohort sampled during active COVID-19.

CDR3 amino acids: CATSEETGTGRSGELFF. In DNA form, the CDR3 reads TGTGCCACCAGTGAAGAAACCGGGACAGGGAGGAGCGGGGAGCTGTTTTTT. V usage is TRBV24-1 and J usage is TRBJ2-2; 9 bases match TRBD1. V was clipped by 4 bases and J by 7 bases; unmatched bases: 12. CDR1 KGHDR and CDR2 SFDVKD come from the germline V gene. The CDR3 consists of 17 residues.